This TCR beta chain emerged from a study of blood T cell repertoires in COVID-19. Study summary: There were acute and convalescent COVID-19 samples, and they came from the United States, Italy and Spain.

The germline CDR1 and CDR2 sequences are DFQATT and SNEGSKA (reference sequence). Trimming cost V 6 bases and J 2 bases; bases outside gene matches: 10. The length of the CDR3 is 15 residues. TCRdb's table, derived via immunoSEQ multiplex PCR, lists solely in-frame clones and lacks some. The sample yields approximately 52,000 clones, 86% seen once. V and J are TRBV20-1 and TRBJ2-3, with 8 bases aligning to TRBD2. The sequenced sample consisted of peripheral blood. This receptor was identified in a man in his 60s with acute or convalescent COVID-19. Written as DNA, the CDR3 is TGCAGTGCAAGTTCAGCGGGAGAGTTCACAGATACGCAGTATTTT. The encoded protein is CSASSAGEFTDTQYF.